These T cell receptor beta chains were read from a single sample in a study of T cells after yellow fever vaccination. From the 5' RACE reads, TCRdb called clonotypes with MiXCR, one entry per CDR3 protein. There are hundreds of thousands of distinct CDR3 sequences in the sample; approximately 10% occur only once, and roughly 18% lies in the top ten. The sample consisted of PBMCs, taken on the day of the first yellow fever vaccination. The receptors were sampled from a man aged 18-30 years who received the YFV17D yellow fever vaccine. The CDR3 runs from the conserved cysteine through the conserved F or W. D genes are given only for firm matches. Clone size is given for some rows only: seen once, a few or many times, or a class if the clone is expanded.

V	size	J	D	CDR3	DNA
TRBV9	few	TRBJ2-2	NA	CASSATVTGELFF	TGTGCCAGCAGCGCCACAGTCACCGGGGAGCTGTTTTTT
TRBV5-6	few	TRBJ2-3	NA	CASSSGHRTDTQYF	TGTGCCAGCAGCTCGGGACATCGGACAGATACGCAGTATTTT
TRBV7-3	few	TRBJ2-3	NA	CASSLTLRGTGTDTQYF	TGTGCCAGCAGCTTAACGTTGAGAGGGACCGGCACAGATACGCAGTATTTT
TRBV20-1	few	TRBJ2-5	NA	CSARVALLQETQYF	TGCAGTGCTAGAGTTGCGCTTCTCCAAGAGACCCAGTACTTC
TRBV5-1	NA	TRBJ1-6	NA	CATRDIHNSPLHF	TGCGCCACCAGGGACATCCATAATTCACCCCTCCACTTT
TRBV27	few	TRBJ1-4	NA	CASKEDRREKLFF	TGTGCCAGCAAAGAGGACAGACGAGAAAAACTGTTTTTT
TRBV20-1	few	TRBJ2-7	TRBD1	CSAREGAGTVSYEQYF	TGCAGTGCTAGAGAAGGGGCCGGGACAGTCTCCTACGAGCAGTACTTC
TRBV20-1	few	TRBJ1-6	NA	CSARSNNSPLHF	TGCAGTGCGCGTAGCAATAATTCACCCCTCCACTTT
TRBV6-5	few	TRBJ2-5	NA	CASSYQAQGGWETQYF	TGTGCCAGCAGTTACCAAGCGCAGGGGGGCTGGGAGACCCAGTACTTC
TRBV7-9	NA	TRBJ2-1	NA	CASSLQQVSNEQFF	TGTGCCAGCAGCTTACAGCAGGTTAGCAATGAGCAGTTCTTC